This is a list of T cell receptor beta chains from one sample in a study of T cells after yellow fever vaccination. TCRdb recomputed calls from the 5' RACE reads with MiXCR, one row per CDR3 protein. The sample lists about 310,000 distinct CDR3 sequences; 3% to 4.5% were seen once. The material was PBMCs, obtained on the day of the yellow fever booster vaccination. The receptors shown here come from a man younger than 35 who received the YFV17D yellow fever vaccine. The CDR3 runs from the conserved cysteine through the conserved F or W. Each record gives: D gene, V gene, clone size, J gene, CDR3 length, CDR3 DNA, CDR3 protein. D genes are given only for firm matches. The listing skips clone size in some rows; elsewhere it reads once, few, many or a size class.

>NA|TRBV7-8|few|TRBJ1-5|18
TGTGCCAGCAGCTTAGGGTCGCGTGGAGGGCTTAGGAATCAGCCCCAGCATTTT
CASSLGSRGGLRNQPQHF
>NA|TRBV11-2|NA|TRBJ2-6|16
TGTGCCAGCAGCGCTTACGGCGGGTCTGGGGCCAACGTCCTGACTTTC
CASSAYGGSGANVLTF
>NA|TRBV7-9|many|TRBJ1-4|14
TGTGCCAGCAGCCCACAGGGATCGGGAGAAAAACTGTTTTTT
CASSPQGSGEKLFF
>TRBD1|TRBV5-6|many|TRBJ1-5|18
TGTGCCAGCAGCTTACGGGGTGAGATGACAGGGCGCAATCAGCCCCAGCATTTT
CASSLRGEMTGRNQPQHF
>NA|TRBV12-3/TRBV12-4|few|TRBJ1-1|14
TGTGCCAGCAGTTTAGCAGCAAGGACTACTGAAGCTTTCTTT
CASSLAARTTEAFF
>TRBD1|TRBV10-3|NA|TRBJ1-2|11
TGTGCCATCGGGACAGCTTATGGCTACACCTTC
CAIGTAYGYTF
>NA|TRBV7-2|many|TRBJ2-7|13
TGTGCCAGCAGCTTAGTCGAGGGGTCCGAGCAGTACTTC
CASSLVEGSEQYF
>NA|TRBV7-2|many|TRBJ2-3|14
TGTGCCATCCCAACGCGGGGGCGGACAGATACGCAGTATTTT
CAIPTRGRTDTQYF
>NA|TRBV20-1|few|TRBJ1-2|12
TGCAGTGCTAGAGATACTAACTATGGCTACACCTTC
CSARDTNYGYTF
>TRBD1|TRBV5-1|many|TRBJ1-1|14
TGCGCCAGCAGCTTTGGGACAGGGGACACTGAAGCTTTCTTT
CASSFGTGDTEAFF
>TRBD2|TRBV4-2|NA|TRBJ2-2|17
TGTGCCAGCAGCCCACGAGGCGGGGGGGCCGTCAGCGGGGAGCTGTTTTTT
CASSPRGGGAVSGELFF
>NA|TRBV5-1|NA|TRBJ2-1|18
TGCGCCAGCAGCTTCCGGCGTTCCGGAGCGAAGCCTTTAAATGAGCAGTTCTTC
CASSFRRSGAKPLNEQFF
>NA|TRBV7-9|many|TRBJ1-1|13
TGTGCCAGCAGCTTAAATCCCCGGTTGCGAGCTTTCTTT
CASSLNPRLRAFF
>TRBD2|TRBV12-3/TRBV12-4|many|TRBJ2-5|18
TGTGCCAGCAGTTTAGCGGGGACTAGCGGGGCTTTTTGGGAGACCCAGTACTTC
CASSLAGTSGAFWETQYF
>NA|TRBV4-1|many|TRBJ2-2|16
TGCGCCAGCAGCCAACTTCGACAAGATCGGACCGGGGAGCTGTTTTTT
CASSQLRQDRTGELFF
>NA|TRBV10-3|many|TRBJ2-3|12
TGTGCCATCAGGGGTACACCAGATACGCAGTATTTT
CAIRGTPDTQYF
>NA|TRBV6-2/TRBV6-3|few|TRBJ2-7|17
TGTGCCAGCAGTTACCCATTCGGACTACGAAGCACCTACGAGCAGTACTTC
CASSYPFGLRSTYEQYF
>NA|TRBV24-1|many|TRBJ2-7|14
TGTGCCACCAGTGACTCCGGGACTCCGGGGGAGCAGTACTTC
CATSDSGTPGEQYF
>TRBD2|TRBV20-1|many|TRBJ2-3|14
TGCAGTGCCAAGCTAGCGGGGCACACAGATACGCAGTATTTT
CSAKLAGHTDTQYF
>NA|TRBV12-3/TRBV12-4|many|TRBJ2-5|13
TGTGCCAGCAGTTTTGCAAGGCTGGCGACCCAGTACTTC
CASSFARLATQYF
>NA|TRBV11-2|few|TRBJ1-3|16
TGTGCCAGCAGCTTTGACAGCGAGAGATCTGGAAACACCATATATTTT
CASSFDSERSGNTIYF
>NA|TRBV20-1|few|TRBJ1-2|13
TGCAGTGCTGTACCCGGACAGAATTATGGCTACACCTTC
CSAVPGQNYGYTF
>NA|TRBV18|few|TRBJ2-5|13
TGTGCCAGCTCGGTAGAGAACCAAGAGACCCAGTACTTC
CASSVENQETQYF
>NA|TRBV20-1|many|TRBJ1-1|12
TGCAGTGCTAGGAGGGATTCTACTGAAGCTTTCTTT
CSARRDSTEAFF
>TRBD1|TRBV25-1|many|TRBJ2-1|17
TGTGCCAGCACCCGACGGTCGGACAGGAGCTCCTACAATGAGCAGTTCTTC
CASTRRSDRSSYNEQFF
>TRBD1|TRBV29-1|many|TRBJ2-1|15
TGCAGCGTTGAAGGGGCCGGGACAGGGAGGGACGAGCAGTTCTTC
CSVEGAGTGRDEQFF
>NA|TRBV12-3/TRBV12-4|many|TRBJ2-1|18
TGTGCCAGCAGTTCATTGTTAGGTCCTCTGAGCTCCTACAATGAGCAGTTCTTC
CASSSLLGPLSSYNEQFF
>TRBD1|TRBV5-1|few|TRBJ1-2|14
TGCGCCAGCACCATCGGACAGGGAAGGTATGGCTACACCTTC
CASTIGQGRYGYTF
>TRBD1|TRBV11-2|few|TRBJ1-2|15
TGTGCCAGCAGCTCCACCCGGGGCAGGGGGGGAGGCTACACCTTC
CASSSTRGRGGGYTF
>TRBD1|TRBV5-1|many|TRBJ1-1|13
TGCGCCAGCAGCGGGACAGCTAACACTGAAGCTTTCTTT
CASSGTANTEAFF
>TRBD1|TRBV14|NA|TRBJ1-1|16
TGTGCCAGCAGCCGACCGGGACAGTCGGGAAGGAAAGAAGCTTTCTTT
CASSRPGQSGRKEAFF
>TRBD1|TRBV29-1|few|TRBJ2-7|15
TGCAGCGTTGAAGATAGGAAGACAGGGTTGGCCGAGCAGTACTTC
CSVEDRKTGLAEQYF
>TRBD1|TRBV12-3/TRBV12-4|few|TRBJ1-5|14
TGTGCCAGCAGTTGGGGACAGGCATATCAGCCCCAGCATTTT
CASSWGQAYQPQHF
>NA|TRBV19|few|TRBJ2-3|13
TGTGCCAGCCGACAGAGGGTTTCAGATACGCAGTATTTT
CASRQRVSDTQYF
>NA|TRBV14|NA|TRBJ1-3|14
TGTGCCAGCAGGCCGCGGGGGCTCGGAAACACCATATATTTT
CASRPRGLGNTIYF
>NA|TRBV2|many|TRBJ2-2|14
TGTGCCAGCAGTGAAGATGGCGCTGCCGGGGAGCTGTTTTTT
CASSEDGAAGELFF
>NA|TRBV4-3|few|TRBJ1-2|16
TGCGCCAGCACCACTGAAGCGGGGGGAGCTAACTATGGCTACACCTTC
CASTTEAGGANYGYTF
>NA|TRBV12-3/TRBV12-4|NA|TRBJ1-5|18
TGTGCCAGCAGTTTAGTTTCAGGACAGACCTATAGCAATCAGCCCCAGCATTTT
CASSLVSGQTYSNQPQHF
>NA|TRBV6-6|few|TRBJ1-1|13
TGTGCCAGCAGTTACTCACGGGGTTTGGTAGCTTTCTTT
CASSYSRGLVAFF
>TRBD2|TRBV4-1|few|TRBJ2-1|15
TGCGCCAGCAGCCATCTAGCGGCGCTATACAATGAGCAGTTCTTC
CASSHLAALYNEQFF
>TRBD1|TRBV28|many|TRBJ1-6|14
TGTGCCAGCAGTACGACAGGGGGCTATTCACCCCTCCACTTT
CASSTTGGYSPLHF
>NA|TRBV9|many|TRBJ2-7|17
TGTGCCAGCAGCGTAGTAGGTTTGAGGGGACCGACCTACGAGCAGTACTTC
CASSVVGLRGPTYEQYF
>NA|TRBV7-8|many|TRBJ2-4|14
TGTGCCAGCAAATCGAGGGGGGCCAAAAACATTCAGTACTTC
CASKSRGAKNIQYF
>TRBD1|TRBV20-1|few|TRBJ2-7|15
TGCAGTGCTAGAGGTCTGGGGACAGGGGTTTTCGAGCAGTACTTC
CSARGLGTGVFEQYF